This T cell receptor (beta chain) comes out of a study of blood T cell repertoires in COVID-19. Study details: From the United States, Italy and Spain came samples of acute and convalescent COVID-19.

Participants were aged about 18 to 90 years, lived in 20 to 25 US areas, and enrolled virtually. Cohort 3 recovered donors had two negative PCRs, clearance, or symptom resolution. Per the original methods: Reference gene primer amplification in the assay estimated nucleated cell counts. Clones were read by immunoSEQ multiplex PCR, and TCRdb kept only the in-frame ones, dropping some. V, J and clone size reflect that table, while D and trimming were determined from the DNA. This sample carries about 190,000 clones, around 73% of them seen once, and the ten largest clones take 15% to 20%. CDR3 size: 15 residues. Trimming took 4 bases from V and 9 from J; bases not matched to a gene: 11. CDR1 is MGHDK and CDR2 is SYGVNS in the germline V gene.

J is TRBJ2-1 and V is TRBV25-1; 8 nucleotides line up with TRBD1. This clonotype was obtained from a woman aged 50 to 65 who had recovered from COVID-19. The sample comprised PBMCs or T cells enriched from blood (not recorded which). The CDR3: CASSAPGQGTVEQFF. DNA for the CDR3: TGTGCCAGCAGTGCCCCCGGACAGGGCACCGTTGAGCAGTTCTTC.